The 13 T cell receptor beta chains given below trace back to one sample, sequenced in a study of shared clonotypes between healthy human individuals. CD45RO-negative, CCR7-selected cells formed the naive CD8 fraction, which excluded terminally differentiated effector memory CD45RA+ cells. Profiled with immunoSEQ multiplex PCR; TCRdb holds only in-frame clones, not every one. Found here are roughly 810,000 clones, roughly 96% of them singletons; the top ten hold approximately 0.2%. Source material: naive CD8+ T cells sorted from blood. The receptor source for this set is a man aged 25-45 years in good health.

This clone was counted once. The V call is TRBV18, the J call TRBJ2-7, with D unresolved. Germline-derived CDR1 and CDR2 are KGHSH and LQKENI. CDR3 length equals 16 residues. Trimming took off 3 bases at V and 3 bases at J, with 18 bases between the two ends. CDR3 sequence: CASSPRPGQDLYEQYF. The CDR3 DNA follows: TGTGCCAGCTCACCGAGACCGGGCCAGGATCTCTACGAGCAGTACTTC.

V and J are TRBV14 and TRBJ2-5; possibly TRBD2 for D (6 bases). V lost 4 bases and J lost 3, with 18 bases in between. The CDR3 has 16 amino acids. Germline V lookup: CDR1 SGHDN, CDR2 FVKESK. CDR3 region: CASSPGGMSWKETQYF. The CDR3 DNA reads as TGTGCCAGCAGCCCCGGGGGAATGTCATGGAAAGAGACCCAGTACTTC.

V and J are TRBV11-2 and TRBJ1-2; maybe TRBD1 (5 bases). The germline gives CDR1 SGHAT, CDR2 FQNNGV. This CDR3 spans 13 amino acids. With 3 bases removed from V and 7 bases from J, the gap between germline ends came to 12 bases. This chain's CDR3 is CASSFTGFGGYTF. In DNA form, the CDR3 reads TGTGCCAGCAGCTTCACAGGTTTCGGTGGCTACACCTTC. The full variable domain, its missing parts supplied by reference TRBV11-2 and TRBJ1-2, is EAGVAQSPRYKIIEKRQSVAFWCNPISGHATLYWYQQILGQGPKLLIQFQNNGVVDDSQLPKDRFSAERLKGVDSTLKIQPAKLEDSAVYLCASSFTGFGGYTFGSGTRLTVV.

The chain joins TRBV11-2 to TRBJ2-1; no reliable D call. Per germline, CDR1 SGHAT and CDR2 FQNNGV. CDR3 length: 14 residues. The V and J ends lost 4 bases and 0 bases respectively, with 7 bases between them. The CDR3, as DNA: TGTGCCAGCAGCTCCCCGAGCTCCTACAATGAGCAGTTCTTC. Encoded protein: CASSSPSSYNEQFF.

V is TRBV4-1 and J is TRBJ2-7; D may be TRBD1 (5 bases). Trimming shortened V by 4 bases and J by 4 bases, and 11 bases separated the two germline ends. The CDR3 is made up of 13 amino acids. Germline assignment: CDR1 MGHRA and CDR2 YSYEKL. CDR3 loop: CASSLRVSYEQYF. In nucleotides, the CDR3 is TGCGCCAGCAGCCTCAGGGTCTCTTACGAGCAGTACTTC.

This clone appeared a few times. The chain couples TRBV27 to TRBJ2-7, with D maybe TRBD2 (5 bases). This CDR3 has 15 amino acids. Germline V lookup: CDR1 MNHEY, CDR2 SMNVEV (reference sequence). V lost 6 bases and J 3 bases, leaving 18 bases between the germline ends. The CDR3 sequence is CASSPGRVAGYEQYF. In DNA, the CDR3 is TGTGCCAGCAGCCCCGGCCGGGTGGCGGGCTACGAGCAGTACTTC.

The chain couples TRBV7-9 to TRBJ2-1, with a weak D call TRBD2 (7 bases). The CDR3 is 16 amino acids. Germline V CDR1 and CDR2: SEHNR, FQNEAQ (reference sequence). Trimming cost V 6 bases and J 7 bases, with 22 bases left between them. CDR3 DNA: TGTGCCAGCAGGCCGCCCGGGGGGCCGGCATTGAATGAGCAGTTCTTC. The encoded protein is CASRPPGGPALNEQFF.

CDR3 nucleotides: TGTGCCAGCAGTTTCTCCGGGACTAGCGGCTACAATGAGCAGTTCTTC. Translated, it gives CASSFSGTSGYNEQFF. This chain links TRBV6-5 with TRBJ2-1, with TRBD2 matching 11 bases. The germline CDR1 and CDR2 sequences are MNHEY and SVGAGI. J gave up 3 bases and V 4 bases, and 5 bases lay outside the gene matches. The length of the CDR3 is 16 residues.

This chain joins TRBV19 and TRBJ2-7; TRBD2 matches 7 bases. Germline-derived CDR1 and CDR2 are LNHDA and SQIVND (reference sequence). The CDR3 sequence is 14 residues long. The V and J ends lost 10 bases and 1 base, in that order; junction bases with no gene match: 10. The CDR3 sequence is CATSAQGGSYEQYF. DNA of the CDR3: TGTGCCACCTCCGCCCAGGGAGGGTCCTACGAGCAGTACTTC.

The rearrangement links TRBV9 to TRBJ2-1; D might be TRBD1 (8 bases). Germline V gene lookup returns CDR1 SGDLS and CDR2 YYNGEE. V lost 4 bases to trimming and J lost 0 bases, with 17 bases between them. The CDR3 length is 17 residues. The CDR3 nucleotides are TGTGCCAGCAGCCCCCGGACAGGGAGGGTCTCCTACAATGAGCAGTTCTTC. Encoded protein: CASSPRTGRVSYNEQFF.

The chain is built from TRBV7-2 and TRBJ2-5, with no clear D. This CDR3 has 12 residues. The V and J ends lost 6 bases and 6 bases respectively, with 11 bases between them. Germline values: CDR1 SGHTA, CDR2 FQGNSA. CDR3 in DNA: TGTGCCAGCAGTTCCAGTGGAAAGACCCAGTACTTC. It specifies CASSSSGKTQYF.

This chain uses TRBV2 with TRBJ2-7, with D unresolved. Trimming removed 5 bases from V and 3 bases from J, with 8 bases in between. Germline V gene sequence: CDR1 SNHLY, CDR2 FYNNEI. The CDR3 is 12 amino acids. The CDR3 nucleotides read TGTGCCAGCAGTCTCGGTAGCTACGAGCAGTACTTC. This codes for CASSLGSYEQYF.

The rearrangement links TRBV10-3 to TRBJ2-5, with D unclear. V lost 10 bases, J lost 0 bases, and 12 bases lay in between. The CDR3 totals 13 residues. Germline values: CDR1 ENHRY, CDR2 SYGVKD. The CDR3 reads CATTAADQETQYF. CDR3 in DNA: TGTGCCACGACGGCGGCGGACCAAGAGACCCAGTACTTC.